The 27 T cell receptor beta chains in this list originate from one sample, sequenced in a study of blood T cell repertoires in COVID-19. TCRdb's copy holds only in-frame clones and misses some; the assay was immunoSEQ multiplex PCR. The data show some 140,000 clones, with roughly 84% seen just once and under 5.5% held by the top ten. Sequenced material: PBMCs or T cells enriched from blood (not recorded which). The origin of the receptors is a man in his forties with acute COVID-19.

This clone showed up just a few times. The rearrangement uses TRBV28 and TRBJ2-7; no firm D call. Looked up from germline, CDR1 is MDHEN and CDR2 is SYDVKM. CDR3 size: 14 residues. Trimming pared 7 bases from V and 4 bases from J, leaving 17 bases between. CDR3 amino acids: CASTRPGDGYEQYF. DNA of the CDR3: TGTGCCAGCACCCGCCCCGGAGACGGATACGAGCAGTACTTC.

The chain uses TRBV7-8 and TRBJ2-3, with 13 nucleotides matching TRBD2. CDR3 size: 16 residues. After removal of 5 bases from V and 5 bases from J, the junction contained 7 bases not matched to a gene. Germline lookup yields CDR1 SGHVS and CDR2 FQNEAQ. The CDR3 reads CASSPWTSGSVDTQYF. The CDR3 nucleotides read TGTGCCAGCAGCCCCTGGACTAGCGGGAGTGTAGATACGCAGTATTTT.

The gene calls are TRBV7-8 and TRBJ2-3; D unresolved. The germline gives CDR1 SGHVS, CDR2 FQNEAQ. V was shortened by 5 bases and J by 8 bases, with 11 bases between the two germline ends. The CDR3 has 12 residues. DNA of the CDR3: TGTGCCAGCAGCCAGCCACCGGGTACGCAGTATTTT. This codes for CASSQPPGTQYF.

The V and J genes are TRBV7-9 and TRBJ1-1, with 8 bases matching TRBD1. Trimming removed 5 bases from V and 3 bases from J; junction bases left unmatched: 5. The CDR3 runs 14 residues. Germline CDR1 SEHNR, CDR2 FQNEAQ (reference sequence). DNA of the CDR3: TGTGCCAGCAGCCCCACAGGGGGGGACACTGAAGCTTTCTTT. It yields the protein CASSPTGGDTEAFF.

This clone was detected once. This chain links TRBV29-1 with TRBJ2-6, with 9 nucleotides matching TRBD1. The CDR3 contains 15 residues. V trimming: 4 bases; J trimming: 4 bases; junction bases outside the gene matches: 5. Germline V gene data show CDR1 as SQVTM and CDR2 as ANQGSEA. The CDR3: CSVGGQGIGANVLTF. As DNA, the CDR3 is TGCAGCGTTGGAGGACAGGGGATAGGGGCCAACGTCCTGACTTTC.

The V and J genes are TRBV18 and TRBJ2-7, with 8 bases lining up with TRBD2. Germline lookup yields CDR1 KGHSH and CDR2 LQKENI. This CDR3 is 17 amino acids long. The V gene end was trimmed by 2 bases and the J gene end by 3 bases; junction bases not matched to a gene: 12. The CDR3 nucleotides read TGTGCCAGCTCACCATACCAACGGACTAGCTTAGACTACGAGCAGTACTTC. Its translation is CASSPYQRTSLDYEQYF.

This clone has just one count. CDR3 sequence (DNA): TGTGCCAGCAGCTTAGAGGCAGGGGGCGGGAACTATGGCTACACCTTC. Its protein product is CASSLEAGGGNYGYTF. The chain uses TRBV11-2 and TRBJ1-2; TRBD1 matches 8 bases. The J segment lost 2 bases and the V segment lost 0 bases, leaving 5 bases of the junction unmatched. This CDR3 is 16 amino acids long. The germline V gene encodes CDR1 SGHAT and CDR2 FQNNGV.

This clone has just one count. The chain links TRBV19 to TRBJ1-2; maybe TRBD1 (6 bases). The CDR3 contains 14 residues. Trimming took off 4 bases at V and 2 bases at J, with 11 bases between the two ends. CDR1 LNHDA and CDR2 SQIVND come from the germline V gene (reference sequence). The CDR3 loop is CASSTRQENYGYTF. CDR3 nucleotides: TGTGCCAGTAGTACCCGACAGGAAAACTATGGCTACACCTTC.

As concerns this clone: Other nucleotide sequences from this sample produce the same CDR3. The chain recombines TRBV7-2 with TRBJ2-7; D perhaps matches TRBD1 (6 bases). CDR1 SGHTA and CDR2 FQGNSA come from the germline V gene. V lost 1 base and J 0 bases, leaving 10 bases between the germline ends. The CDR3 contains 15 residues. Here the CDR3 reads CASSLGADSSYEQYF. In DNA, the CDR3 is TGTGCCAGCAGCTTAGGGGCGGACAGCTCCTACGAGCAGTACTTC.

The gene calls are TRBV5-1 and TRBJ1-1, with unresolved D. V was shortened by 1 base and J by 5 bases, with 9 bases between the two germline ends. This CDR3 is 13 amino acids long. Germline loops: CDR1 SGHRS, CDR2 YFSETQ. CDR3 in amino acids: CASSLQGRTEAFF. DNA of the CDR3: TGCGCCAGCAGCTTGCAAGGGAGGACTGAAGCTTTCTTT.

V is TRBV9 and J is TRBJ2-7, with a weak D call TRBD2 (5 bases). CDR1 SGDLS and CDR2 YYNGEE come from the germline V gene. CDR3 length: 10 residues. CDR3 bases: TGTGCAGGTCGGGGTTCCGAGCAGTACTTC. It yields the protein CAGRGSEQYF.

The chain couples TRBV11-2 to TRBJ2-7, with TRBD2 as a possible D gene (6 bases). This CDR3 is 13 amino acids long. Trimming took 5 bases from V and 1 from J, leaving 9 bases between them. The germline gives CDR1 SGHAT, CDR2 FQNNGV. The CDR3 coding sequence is TGTGCCAGCAGCCGGGAGCTTTCCTACGAGCAGTACTTC. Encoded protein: CASSRELSYEQYF.

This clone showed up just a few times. The chain's CDR3 is CASSIGTSFSSNQPQHF. DNA for the CDR3: TGTGCCAGTAGTATCGGGACTTCCTTCTCTAGCAATCAGCCCCAGCATTTT. V usage is TRBV19 and J usage is TRBJ1-5; perhaps TRBD1 as D (5 bases). The germline CDR1 and CDR2 sequences are LNHDA and SQIVND (reference sequence). V was shortened by 3 bases and J by 0 bases, with 15 bases between the two germline ends. This CDR3 region has 17 residues.

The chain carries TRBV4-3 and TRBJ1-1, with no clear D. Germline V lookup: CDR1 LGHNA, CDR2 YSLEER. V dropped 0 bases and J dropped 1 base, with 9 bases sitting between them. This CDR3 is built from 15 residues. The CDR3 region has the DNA TGCGCCAGCAGCCAAGACGGCACGGGGAACACTGAAGCTTTCTTT. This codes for CASSQDGTGNTEAFF.

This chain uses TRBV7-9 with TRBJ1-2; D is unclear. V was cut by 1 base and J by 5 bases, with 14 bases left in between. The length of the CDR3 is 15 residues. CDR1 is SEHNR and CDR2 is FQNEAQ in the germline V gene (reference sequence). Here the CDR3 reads CASSLVPETFYGYTF. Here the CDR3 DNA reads TGTGCCAGCAGCTTAGTTCCAGAAACCTTTTATGGCTACACCTTC.

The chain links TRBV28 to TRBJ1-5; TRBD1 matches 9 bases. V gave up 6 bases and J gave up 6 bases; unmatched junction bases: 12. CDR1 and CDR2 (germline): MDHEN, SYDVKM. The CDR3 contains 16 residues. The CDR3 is CASRPRQGDVSQPQHF. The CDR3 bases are TGTGCCAGCAGGCCTAGACAGGGGGACGTTAGTCAGCCCCAGCATTTT.

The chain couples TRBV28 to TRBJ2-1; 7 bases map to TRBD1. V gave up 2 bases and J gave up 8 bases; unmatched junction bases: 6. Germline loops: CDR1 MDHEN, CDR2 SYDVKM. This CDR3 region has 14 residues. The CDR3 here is CASSLGQGVHEQFF. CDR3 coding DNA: TGTGCCAGCAGTTTAGGCCAGGGGGTCCATGAGCAGTTCTTC.

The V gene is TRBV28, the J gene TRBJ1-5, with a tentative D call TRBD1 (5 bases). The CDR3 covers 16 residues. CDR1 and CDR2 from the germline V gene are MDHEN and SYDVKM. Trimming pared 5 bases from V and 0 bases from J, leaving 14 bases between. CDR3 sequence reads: CASSPLTGNSNQPQHF. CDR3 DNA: TGTGCCAGCAGTCCGCTAACAGGAAATAGCAATCAGCCCCAGCATTTT.

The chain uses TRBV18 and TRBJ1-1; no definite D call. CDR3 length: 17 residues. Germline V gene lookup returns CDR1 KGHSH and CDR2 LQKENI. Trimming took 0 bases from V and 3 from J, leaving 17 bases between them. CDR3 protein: CASSPPVKTSGDTEAFF. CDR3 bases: TGTGCCAGCTCACCACCGGTAAAAACTTCCGGGGACACTGAAGCTTTCTTT.

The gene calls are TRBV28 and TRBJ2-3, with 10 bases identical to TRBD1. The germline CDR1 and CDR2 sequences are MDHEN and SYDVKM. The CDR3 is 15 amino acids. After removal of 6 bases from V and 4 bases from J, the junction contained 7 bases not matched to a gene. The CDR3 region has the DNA TGTGCCAGCAGCCAACAGACAGGGGGCGCAGATACGCAGTATTTT. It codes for CASSQQTGGADTQYF. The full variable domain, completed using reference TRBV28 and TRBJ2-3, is DVKVTQSSRYLVKRTGEKVFLECVQDMDHENMFWYRQDPGLGLRLIYFSYDVKMKEKGDIPEGYSVSREKKERFSLILESASTNQTSMYLCASSQQTGGADTQYFGPGTRLTVL.

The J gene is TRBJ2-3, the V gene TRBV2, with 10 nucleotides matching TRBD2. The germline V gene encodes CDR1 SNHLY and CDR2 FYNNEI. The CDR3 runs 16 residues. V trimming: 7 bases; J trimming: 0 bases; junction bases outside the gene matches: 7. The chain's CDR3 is CASTSLAGASTDTQYF. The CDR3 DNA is TGTGCCAGCACTAGCCTAGCGGGAGCTAGCACAGATACGCAGTATTTT.

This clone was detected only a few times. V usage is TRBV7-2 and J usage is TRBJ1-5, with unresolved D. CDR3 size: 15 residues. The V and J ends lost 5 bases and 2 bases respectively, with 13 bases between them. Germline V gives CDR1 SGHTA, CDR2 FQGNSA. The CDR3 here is CASSPGVRGNQPQHF. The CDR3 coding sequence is TGTGCCAGCAGCCCCGGAGTGAGAGGCAATCAGCCCCAGCATTTT. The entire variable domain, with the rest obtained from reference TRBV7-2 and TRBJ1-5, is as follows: GAGVSQSPSNKVTEKGKDVELRCDPISGHTALYWYRQSLGQGLEFLIYFQGNSAPDKSGLPSDRFSAERTGGSVSTLTIQRTQQEDSAVYLCASSPGVRGNQPQHFGDGTRLSIL.

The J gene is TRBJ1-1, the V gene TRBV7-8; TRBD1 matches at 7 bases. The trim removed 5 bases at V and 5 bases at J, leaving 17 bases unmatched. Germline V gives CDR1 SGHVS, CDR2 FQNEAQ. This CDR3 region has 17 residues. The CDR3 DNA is TGTGCCAGCAGCCCGCCGACAGGGACGAGGGGTGGGACTGAAGCTTTCTTT. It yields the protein CASSPPTGTRGGTEAFF.

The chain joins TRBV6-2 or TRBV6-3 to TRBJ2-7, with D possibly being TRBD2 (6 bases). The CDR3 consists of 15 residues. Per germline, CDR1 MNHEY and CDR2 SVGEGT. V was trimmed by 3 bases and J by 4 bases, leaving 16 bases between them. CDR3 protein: CASSYFGTAEYEQYF. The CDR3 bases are TGTGCCAGCAGTTATTTTGGGACTGCCGAATACGAGCAGTACTTC.

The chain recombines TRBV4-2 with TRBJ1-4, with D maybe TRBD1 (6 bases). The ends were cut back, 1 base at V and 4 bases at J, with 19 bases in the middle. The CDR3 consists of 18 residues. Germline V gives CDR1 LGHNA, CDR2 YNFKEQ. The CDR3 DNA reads TGTGCCAGCAGCCAAGTTCTAACAGGGAGGGGGGGTAATGAAAAACTGTTTTTT. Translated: CASSQVLTGRGGNEKLFF.

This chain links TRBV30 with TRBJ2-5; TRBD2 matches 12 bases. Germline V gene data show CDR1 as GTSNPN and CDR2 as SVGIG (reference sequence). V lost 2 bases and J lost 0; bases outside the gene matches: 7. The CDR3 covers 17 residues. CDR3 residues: CAWSFWTSGAYQETQYF. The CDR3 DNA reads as TGTGCCTGGAGTTTCTGGACTAGCGGGGCGTACCAAGAGACCCAGTACTTC.

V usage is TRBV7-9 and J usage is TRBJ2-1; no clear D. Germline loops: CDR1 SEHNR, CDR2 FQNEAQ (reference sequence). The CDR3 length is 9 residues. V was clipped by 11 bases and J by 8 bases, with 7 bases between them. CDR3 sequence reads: CASSDEQFF. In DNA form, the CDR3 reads TGTGCCTCCAGCGATGAGCAGTTCTTC. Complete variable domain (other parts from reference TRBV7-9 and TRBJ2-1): DTGVSQNPRHKITKRGQNVTFRCDPISEHNRLYWYRQTLGQGPEFLTYFQNEAQLEKSRLLSDRFSAERPKGSFSTLEIQRTEQGDSAMYLCASSDEQFFGPGTRLTVL.